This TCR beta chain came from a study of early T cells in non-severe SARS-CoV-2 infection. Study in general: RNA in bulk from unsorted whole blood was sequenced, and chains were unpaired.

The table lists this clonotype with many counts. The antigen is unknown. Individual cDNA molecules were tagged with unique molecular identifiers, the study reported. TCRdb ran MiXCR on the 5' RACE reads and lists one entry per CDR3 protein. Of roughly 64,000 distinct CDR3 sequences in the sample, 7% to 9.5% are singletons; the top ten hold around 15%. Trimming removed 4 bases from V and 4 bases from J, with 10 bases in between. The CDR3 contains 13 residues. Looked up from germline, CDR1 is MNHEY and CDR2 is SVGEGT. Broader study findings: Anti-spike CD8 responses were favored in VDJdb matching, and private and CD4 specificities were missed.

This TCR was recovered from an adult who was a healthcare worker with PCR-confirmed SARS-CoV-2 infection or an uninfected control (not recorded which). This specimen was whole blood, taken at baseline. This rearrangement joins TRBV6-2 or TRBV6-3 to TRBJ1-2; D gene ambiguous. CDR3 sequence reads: CASSSGNFYGYTF. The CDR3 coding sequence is TGTGCCAGCAGTTCAGGCAATTTCTATGGCTACACCTTC.